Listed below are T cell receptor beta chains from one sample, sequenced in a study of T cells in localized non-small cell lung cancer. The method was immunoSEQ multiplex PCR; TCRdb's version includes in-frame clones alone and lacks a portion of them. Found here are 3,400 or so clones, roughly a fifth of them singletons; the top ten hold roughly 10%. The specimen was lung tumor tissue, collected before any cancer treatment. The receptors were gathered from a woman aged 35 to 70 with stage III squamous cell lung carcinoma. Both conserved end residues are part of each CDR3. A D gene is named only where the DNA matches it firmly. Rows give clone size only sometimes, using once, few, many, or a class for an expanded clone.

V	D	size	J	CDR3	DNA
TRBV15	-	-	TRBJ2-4	CATYLGTALAKNIQYF	TGTGCCACCTACCTCGGGACGGCTCTAGCCAAAAACATTCAGTACTTC
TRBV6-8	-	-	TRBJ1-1	CASSYIPGQEAFF	TGTGCCAGCAGTTACATCCCGGGACAAGAAGCTTTCTTT
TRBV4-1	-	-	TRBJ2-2	CASSPNWGANTGELFF	TGCGCCAGCAGCCCCAATTGGGGGGCGAACACCGGGGAGCTGTTTTTT
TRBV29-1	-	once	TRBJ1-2	CSVDGGAPDGYTF	TGCAGCGTTGATGGAGGGGCCCCCGATGGCTACACCTTC
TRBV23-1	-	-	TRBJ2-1	CASSQDWGSSTSTSNEQFF	TGCGCCAGCAGCCAAGATTGGGGTTCTAGCACCTCTACGAGCAATGAGCAGTTCTTC
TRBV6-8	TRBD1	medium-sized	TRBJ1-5	CASRSGTGDSNQPQHF	TGTGCCAGCAGGTCCGGGACAGGGGATAGCAATCAGCCCCAGCATTTT
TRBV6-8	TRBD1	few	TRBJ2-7	CASSYSVGQGAYEQYF	TGTGCCAGCAGTTACTCTGTCGGACAGGGGGCGTACGAGCAGTACTTC
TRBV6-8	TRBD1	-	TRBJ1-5	CASCRGLAGQGSWQPQHF	TGTGCCAGCTGTAGGGGCCTGGCGGGACAGGGAAGTTGGCAGCCCCAGCATTTT
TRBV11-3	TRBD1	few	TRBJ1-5	CASSFFTGGAEQPQHF	TGTGCCAGCAGCTTCTTTACAGGGGGCGCGGAACAGCCCCAGCATTTT
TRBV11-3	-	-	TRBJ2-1	CASSAEPPGRTYNEQFF	TGTGCCAGCAGCGCAGAACCGCCGGGACGGACGTACAATGAGCAGTTCTTC
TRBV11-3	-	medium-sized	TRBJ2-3	CASSFTTAPTDTQYF	TGTGCCAGCAGCTTCACGACTGCCCCCACAGATACGCAGTATTTT
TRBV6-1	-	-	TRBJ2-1	CASSEGWLGNYEQFF	TGTGCCAGCAGTGAAGGGTGGCTAGGCAACTATGAGCAGTTCTTC
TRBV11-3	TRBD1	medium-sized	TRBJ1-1	CASSPWTGVNTEAFF	TGTGCCAGCAGCCCCTGGACAGGGGTGAACACTGAAGCTTTCTTT
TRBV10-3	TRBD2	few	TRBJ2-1	CAISDPLAEGYEQFF	TGTGCCATCAGTGATCCCCTAGCGGAGGGGTATGAGCAGTTCTTC
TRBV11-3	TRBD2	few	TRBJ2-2	CASSFSGTSGTGELFF	TGTGCCAGCAGCTTTTCTGGGACTAGCGGCACCGGGGAGCTGTTTTTT
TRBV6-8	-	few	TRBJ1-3	CATYPGMAGNTIYF	TGTGCCACCTACCCAGGGATGGCTGGAAACACCATATATTTT
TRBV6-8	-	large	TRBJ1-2	CASQTNRLGDGYTF	TGTGCCAGCCAAACGAACCGGCTGGGGGACGGCTACACCTTC
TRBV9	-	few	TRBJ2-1	CASSMDQTREQFF	TGTGCCAGCAGCATGGACCAGACCCGCGAGCAGTTCTTC
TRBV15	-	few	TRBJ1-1	CATSVRVRNTEAFF	TGTGCCACCAGCGTCAGAGTCCGAAACACTGAAGCTTTCTTT
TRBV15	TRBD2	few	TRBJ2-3	CATSIGLAGAGDTQYF	TGTGCCACCAGCATCGGCCTAGCGGGAGCGGGAGATACGCAGTATTTT
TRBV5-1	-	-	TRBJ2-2	CASSLAQITNTGELFF	TGCGCCAGCAGCTTGGCACAGATAACGAACACCGGGGAGCTGTTTTTT
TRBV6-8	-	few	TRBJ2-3	CASSRTASTDTQYF	TGTGCCAGCAGCCGTACGGCAAGCACAGATACGCAGTATTTT
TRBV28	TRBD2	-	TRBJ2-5	CASSLFTSGSETQYF	TGTGCCAGCAGTTTATTTACTAGCGGGAGTGAGACCCAGTACTTC
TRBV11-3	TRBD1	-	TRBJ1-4	CASSLGQLRGSEKLFF	TGTGCCAGCAGCCTGGGACAGCTACGAGGAAGTGAAAAACTGTTTTTT
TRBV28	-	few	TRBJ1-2	CATSDTIYGYTF	TGTGCCACCTCCGACACTATCTATGGCTACACCTTC
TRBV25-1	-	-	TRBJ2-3	CASSEYRGSPQYF	TGTGCCAGCAGTGAATATCGAGGAAGTCCGCAGTATTTT
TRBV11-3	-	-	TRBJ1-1	CASSWRGVMNTEAFF	TGTGCCAGCAGCTGGAGGGGGGTGATGAACACTGAAGCTTTCTTT
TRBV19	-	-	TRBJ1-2	CASRGQRFLYGYTF	TGTGCCAGTAGAGGACAGCGGTTTTTGTATGGCTACACCTTC
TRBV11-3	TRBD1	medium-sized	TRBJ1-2	CASSRPGTGGANYGYTF	TGTGCCAGCAGCCGTCCCGGGACAGGGGGGGCTAACTATGGCTACACCTTC
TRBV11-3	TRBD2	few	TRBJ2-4	CASSERDSGLKNIQYF	TGTGCCAGCAGCGAGCGGGACTCAGGATTAAAAAACATTCAGTACTTC
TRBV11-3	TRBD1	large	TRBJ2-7	CASSLRTGALNYEQYF	TGTGCCAGCAGCTTACGGACAGGGGCCCTGAACTACGAGCAGTACTTC
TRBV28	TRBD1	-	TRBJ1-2	CASLPGQDYGYTF	TGTGCCAGCCTCCCGGGACAGGACTATGGCTACACCTTC
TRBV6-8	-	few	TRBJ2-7	CATRGTGGSSYEQYF	TGTGCCACCCGGGGTACTGGGGGTAGCTCCTACGAGCAGTACTTC
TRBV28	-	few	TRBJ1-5	CASSLIVQPQHF	TGTGCCAGCAGTTTAATCGTACAGCCCCAGCATTTT
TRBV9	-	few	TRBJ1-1	CASSGSGANTEAFF	TGTGCCAGCAGCGGATCAGGGGCGAACACTGAAGCTTTCTTT
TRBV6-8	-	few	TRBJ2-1	CASSRRTANEQFF	TGTGCCAGCAGTCGACGGACAGCGAATGAGCAGTTCTTC
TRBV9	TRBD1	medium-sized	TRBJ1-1	CASSVDKDRGSGNTEAFF	TGTGCCAGCAGCGTAGACAAGGACAGGGGGTCGGGGAACACTGAAGCTTTCTTT
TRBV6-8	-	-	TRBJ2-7	CASSPSGVLSYEQYF	TGTGCCAGCAGCCCTTCAGGGGTCCTGTCCTACGAGCAGTACTTC
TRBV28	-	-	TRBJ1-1	CASSTIRANMNTEAFF	TGTGCCAGCAGCACAATCCGGGCTAATATGAACACTGAAGCTTTCTTT
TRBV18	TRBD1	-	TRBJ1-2	CASSPNNGQVNYGYTF	TGTGCCAGCTCACCAAATAATGGACAGGTTAACTATGGCTACACCTTC
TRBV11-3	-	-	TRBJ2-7	CASSLGWGLTFYEQYF	TGTGCCAGCAGCTTAGGGTGGGGGCTGACATTTTACGAGCAGTACTTC
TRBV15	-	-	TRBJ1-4	CATTASRGGNEKLFF	TGTGCCACCACAGCAAGTCGAGGGGGTAATGAAAAACTGTTTTTT
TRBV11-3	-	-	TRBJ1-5	CASSPDSLYQPQHF	TGTGCCAGCAGCCCTGACAGCCTATATCAGCCCCAGCATTTT
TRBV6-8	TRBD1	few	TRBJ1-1	CASSDPGQEPTEAFF	TGTGCCAGCAGTGACCCGGGACAGGAGCCCACTGAAGCTTTCTTT
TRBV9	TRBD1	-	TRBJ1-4	CASSVSQGTANEKLFF	TGTGCCAGCAGCGTTTCACAGGGGACGGCCAATGAAAAACTGTTTTTT
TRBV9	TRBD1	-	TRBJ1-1	CASSFSTGPAFF	TGTGCCAGCAGCTTCTCGACAGGGCCAGCTTTCTTT
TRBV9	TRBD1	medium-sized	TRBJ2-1	CASSVGEGAYNEQFF	TGTGCCAGCAGCGTTGGCGAGGGGGCATACAATGAGCAGTTCTTC
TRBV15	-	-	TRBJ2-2	CATSRGGRVTGELFF	TGTGCCACCAGCCGAGGGGGGCGGGTCACCGGGGAGCTGTTTTTT
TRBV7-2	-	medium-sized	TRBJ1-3	CASSLVTGNTIYF	TGTGCCAGCAGCTTAGTGACGGGGAACACCATATATTTT
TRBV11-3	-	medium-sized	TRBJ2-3	CASSSKIPGYSTDTQYF	TGTGCCAGCAGCTCAAAAATTCCAGGTTATAGCACAGATACGCAGTATTTT
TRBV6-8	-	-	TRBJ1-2	CASSEPGRDGYTF	TGTGCCAGCAGCGAACCCGGCAGGGACGGCTACACCTTC
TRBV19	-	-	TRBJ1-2	CASSIDGQFNYGYTF	TGTGCCAGTAGTATAGATGGACAGTTTAACTATGGCTACACCTTC
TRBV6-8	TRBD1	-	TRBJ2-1	CASSRYGTGYNEQFF	TGTGCCAGCAGCCGGTACGGGACAGGGTACAATGAGCAGTTCTTC
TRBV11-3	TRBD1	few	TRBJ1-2	CASSPGTGRTGYTF	TGTGCCAGCAGCCCAGGGACAGGACGTACGGGCTACACCTTC